This entry features one T cell receptor beta chain sequence. This record belongs to a study of CD8+ T cells in alopecia areata. Study at large: Oral tofacitinib (5 to 10 mg twice daily) was administered to treated patients. Severity was scored as percentage of affected scalp area in treated patients.

Treatment of the sample: oral pan-JAK inhibitor, 5-10 mg twice daily. The CDR3 runs 11 residues. V dropped 4 bases and J dropped 6 bases, with 7 bases sitting between them. In germline, CDR1 is SGHNT, CDR2 YYREEE (reference sequence). cDNA reverse transcribed from extracted RNA served as the sequencing template. Sequencing used immunoSEQ multiplex PCR; TCRdb keeps in-frame clones, though not all of them. The repertoire holds about 200,000 clones, with around 60% as singletons. The sequencing here drew on CD4+ T cells sorted from blood, taken between weeks 47 and 50, from a patient treated with tofacitinib. The chain links TRBV5-4 to TRBJ1-1; perhaps TRBD1 as D (5 bases). This receptor was obtained from a human donor with alopecia areata. CDR3 sequence (DNA): TGTGCCAGCAGCCGGGGGGCTGAAGCTTTCTTT. Amino acid sequence: CASSRGAEAFF.